A single sample is the source of the 25 T cell receptor beta chains below, sequenced in a study of identical twins. TCRdb itself ran the 5' RACE reads through MiXCR, one entry per CDR3 protein. The sample consists of some 590,000 distinct CDR3 sequences, around a tenth of them appearing once. This sample was also put to use in a study of yellow fever vaccine responses in identical twins.

Sequencing was carried out using PBMCs. Every receptor here comes from a woman between 18 and 30 years old in good health.

This clonotype has only a few counts. V and J are TRBV20-1 and TRBJ2-2; D is ambiguous. Germline V gene sequence: CDR1 DFQATT, CDR2 SNEGSKA (reference sequence). The V end was cut by 6 bases, the J end by 1 base, with 6 bases between. The CDR3 loop spans 12 amino acids. CDR3 protein: CSAPKNTGELFF. CDR3 nucleotides: TGCAGTGCCCCAAAGAACACCGGGGAGCTGTTTTTT.

The chain is built from TRBV7-8 and TRBJ2-3, with 16 bases aligning to TRBD2. CDR3 length: 18 amino acids. CDR1 SGHVS and CDR2 FQNEAQ come from the germline V gene. V lost 3 bases, J lost 4 bases, and 7 bases stayed unmatched. The DNA of the CDR3 is TGTGCCAGCAGCTTTGGGACTAGCGGGGGGGGACCTGCAGATACGCAGTATTTT. Amino acid sequence: CASSFGTSGGGPADTQYF.

This clonotype was counted between two and nine times. The genes are TRBV29-1 and TRBJ2-5; D is possibly TRBD1 (6 bases). The CDR3 is made up of 14 amino acids. V gave up 5 bases and J gave up 4 bases, with 17 bases separating them. The germline V gene has CDR1 SQVTM and CDR2 ANQGSEA. For the CDR3, the DNA is TGCAGCGTTACAGGGAAGACCCTCGGAGAGACCCAGTACTTC. This sequence encodes CSVTGKTLGETQYF.

The rearrangement links TRBV6-2 or TRBV6-3 to TRBJ2-5, with TRBD2 matching over 13 bases. The CDR3 runs 17 residues. Germline V gene data show CDR1 as MNHEY and CDR2 as SVGEGT. The V and J ends lost 0 bases and 0 bases, in that order; junction bases with no gene match: 1. Written as DNA, the CDR3 is TGTGCCAGCAGTTACTCCGGGACTAGCGGGGACCAAGAGACCCAGTACTTC. Translated: CASSYSGTSGDQETQYF.

J is TRBJ2-7 and V is TRBV2, with 7 bases that match TRBD1. Germline assignment: CDR1 SNHLY and CDR2 FYNNEI. The CDR3 loop spans 13 amino acids. V was clipped by 9 bases and J by 2 bases; unmatched bases: 7. In DNA form, the CDR3 reads TGTGCCAGGAAAACGACAGGGACCTACGAGCAGTACTTC. Its translation: CARKTTGTYEQYF.

This clonotype came up a few times. V and J are TRBV4-3 and TRBJ2-3; D unresolved. The CDR3 runs to 15 residues. Germline lookup yields CDR1 LGHNA and CDR2 YSLEER. Trimming stripped 0 bases from V and 4 bases from J, with 11 bases between. The CDR3 DNA reads TGCGCCAGCAGCCAAGATGTTCCGACCTCAGATACGCAGTATTTT. Protein product: CASSQDVPTSDTQYF.

This clonotype was seen more than once but under ten times. The V and J genes are TRBV5-1 and TRBJ2-3, with unresolved D. The CDR3 spans 14 residues. V was cut by 2 bases and J by 3 bases, with 10 bases left in between. Germline V lookup: CDR1 SGHRS, CDR2 YFSETQ. The CDR3 DNA reads TGCGCCAGCAGCTTCAGTCCAGAAACAGATACGCAGTATTTT. Translating gives CASSFSPETDTQYF.

In this sample, this clonotype turned up many times. Relative to the germline gene, one junction end is altered; a read error may explain this. CDR3 sequence (DNA): TGCGCCAGCAGCGAAGACTACAATGAGCAGTTCTTC. It encodes CASSEDYNEQFF. The chain carries TRBV4-1 and TRBJ2-1; D remains ambiguous. This CDR3 is built from 12 residues. Germline V lookup: CDR1 MGHRA, CDR2 YSYEKL.

This clonotype was picked up a small number of times. This rearrangement joins TRBV30 to TRBJ2-1; 7 nucleotides agree with TRBD1. The CDR3 has 15 residues. J gave up 5 bases and V 1 base, and 8 bases lay outside the gene matches. CDR1 and CDR2 from the germline V gene are GTSNPN and SVGIG (reference sequence). The CDR3 region has the DNA TGTGCCTGGAGTGCTGGGACAGCCAGTGACAATGAGCAGTTCTTC. Residues: CAWSAGTASDNEQFF.

This clonotype was counted only a few times. This chain links TRBV28 with TRBJ2-5, with D possibly matching TRBD1 (6 bases). This CDR3 contains 15 residues. V was clipped by 5 bases and J by 5 bases, with 18 bases between them. Germline CDR1 is MDHEN and CDR2 is SYDVKM. CDR3 in amino acids: CASSTAHRAAETQYF. The CDR3, as DNA: TGTGCCAGCAGTACCGCCCACAGGGCGGCTGAGACCCAGTACTTC.

This clonotype was detected a few times. The chain links TRBV4-3 to TRBJ2-7, with D perhaps matching TRBD1 or TRBD2 (6 bases each). The germline CDR1 and CDR2 sequences are LGHNA and YSLEER. This CDR3 has 16 residues. V was clipped by 0 bases and J by 5 bases, with 17 bases between them. CDR3 nucleotide sequence: TGCGCCAGCAGCCAAGATGGGGGGCAGGGCGTCAACGAGCAGTACTTC. Encoded protein: CASSQDGGQGVNEQYF.

This clonotype was recorded at least ten times. The chain uses TRBV4-2 and TRBJ1-5; D gene uncertain. Germline values: CDR1 LGHNA, CDR2 YNFKEQ. V was pared by 1 base and J by 4 bases, with 8 bases between. This CDR3 is 14 amino acids long. The CDR3 bases are TGTGCCAGCAGCCAAGGAGAGGAGAATCAGCCCCAGCATTTT. This translates into CASSQGEENQPQHF.

V is TRBV20-1 and J is TRBJ2-7; a possible D gene is TRBD1 (7 bases). V lost 6 bases and J lost 1, with 16 bases in between. Germline-derived CDR1 and CDR2 are DFQATT and SNEGSKA (reference sequence). This CDR3 spans 14 amino acids. CDR3 sequence reads: CSAEGAGGSYEQYF. The CDR3 region has the DNA TGCAGTGCCGAAGGGGCAGGGGGGTCCTACGAGCAGTACTTC.

This clonotype was picked up a small number of times. The chain is built from TRBV20-1 and TRBJ2-7; 7 bases line up with TRBD1. Germline assignment: CDR1 DFQATT and CDR2 SNEGSKA (reference sequence). V trimming: 3 bases; J trimming: 3 bases; junction bases outside the gene matches: 14. This CDR3 has 16 residues. The DNA of the CDR3 is TGCAGTGCTAGTCGACGCCGCCGACAGGGATACTACGAGCAGTACTTC. This sequence encodes CSASRRRRQGYYEQYF.

The chain has TRBV12-3 or TRBV12-4 and TRBJ2-3; perhaps TRBD1 as D (5 bases). V gave up 9 bases and J gave up 0 bases, with 16 bases separating them. CDR3 length equals 15 residues. The CDR3 nucleotides are TGTGCCAGTGCAGTCAGGGCCCCTAGCACAGATACGCAGTATTTT. Translated, it gives CASAVRAPSTDTQYF.

This clonotype was counted at least ten times. The J gene is TRBJ2-3, the V gene TRBV10-3; tentatively, D is TRBD2 (5 bases). CDR1 is ENHRY and CDR2 is SYGVKD in the germline V gene. V was clipped by 8 bases and J by 2 bases, with 11 bases between them. CDR3 size: 13 residues. DNA for the CDR3: TGTGCCATCCAGCGGAGACCCACAGATACGCAGTATTTT. Its protein is CAIQRRPTDTQYF.

This clonotype was detected a few times. The chain employs TRBV10-3 and TRBJ2-1; no reliable D call. From germline, CDR1 is ENHRY and CDR2 SYGVKD. The V gene lost 3 bases and the J gene lost 6 bases, with 12 bases spanning the gap. The CDR3 consists of 14 residues. The CDR3: CAISESGSGNEQFF. The DNA of the CDR3 is TGTGCCATCAGTGAATCCGGATCAGGCAATGAGCAGTTCTTC.

The sample holds a few counts of this clonotype. The CDR3 loop reads CASSLSPAGQGNYGYTF. CDR3 coding DNA: TGTGCCAGCAGTTTATCCCCCGCGGGACAGGGGAACTATGGCTACACCTTC. V and J are TRBV27 and TRBJ1-2; 10 nucleotides match TRBD1. Unmatched junction bases numbered 6, after V lost 0 bases and J lost 2 bases. This CDR3 is 17 amino acids long. The V gene's germline CDR1 is MNHEY and CDR2 SMNVEV (reference sequence).

The J gene is TRBJ2-5, the V gene TRBV6-5, with D perhaps assigned TRBD1 or TRBD2 (5 bases each). V gave up 2 bases and J gave up 1 base, with 5 bases separating them. CDR1 and CDR2 (germline): MNHEY, SVGAGI. The CDR3 has 13 residues. The CDR3 loop is CASSYGTQETQYF. DNA of the CDR3: TGTGCCAGCAGTTACGGGACCCAAGAGACCCAGTACTTC.

This clonotype turned up a few times. The chain couples TRBV20-1 to TRBJ1-1, with D perhaps matching TRBD1 (5 bases). The germline V gene encodes CDR1 DFQATT and CDR2 SNEGSKA (reference sequence). Deletions cut 0 bases from V and 2 bases from J, with 13 bases between. This CDR3 spans 15 amino acids. CDR3 DNA: TGCAGTGCTAGAGAATCCGGGACGGTTAACACTGAAGCTTTCTTT. Its translation: CSARESGTVNTEAFF.

V is TRBV3-1 and J is TRBJ1-5; D possibly corresponds to TRBD1 (6 bases). The CDR3 loop spans 14 amino acids. Germline-derived CDR1 and CDR2 are LGHDT and YNNKEL (reference sequence). The ends were cut back, 4 bases at V and 3 bases at J, with 10 bases in the middle. This CDR3 reads CASSPGTTNQPQHF. CDR3 bases: TGTGCCAGCAGCCCCGGGACAACCAATCAGCCCCAGCATTTT. The whole variable domain, remainder taken from reference TRBV3-1 and TRBJ1-5, is DTAVSQTPKYLVTQMGNDKSIKCEQNLGHDTMYWYKQDSKKFLKIMFSYNNKELIINETVPNRFSPKSPDKAHLNLHINSLELGDSAVYFCASSPGTTNQPQHFGDGTRLSIL.

This clonotype was observed a handful of times. The CDR3: CASSYPSGRYQETQYF. The CDR3, as DNA: TGTGCCAGCAGTTACCCCTCGGGGCGATACCAAGAGACCCAGTACTTC. The V and J genes are TRBV6-2 or TRBV6-3 and TRBJ2-5; either TRBD1 or TRBD2 may fit D (5 bases each). The V end lost 2 bases, the J end lost 0 bases, and 13 bases lay between the germline ends. The CDR3 runs to 16 residues. Germline V gives CDR1 MNHEY, CDR2 SVGEGT.

This clonotype has only a few counts. The chain employs TRBV2 and TRBJ2-5; D is perhaps TRBD1 (6 bases). In germline, CDR1 is SNHLY, CDR2 FYNNEI. The CDR3 consists of 12 residues. V lost 11 bases and J 4 bases, leaving 14 bases between the germline ends. DNA for the CDR3: TGTGCCGCAAAAAGAGGGGGAGAGACCCAGTACTTC. Residues: CAAKRGGETQYF.

This chain links TRBV20-1 with TRBJ1-2, with D possibly being TRBD1 (5 bases). The CDR3 covers 15 residues. Germline V CDR1 and CDR2: DFQATT, SNEGSKA (reference sequence). Trimming shortened V by 4 bases and J by 0 bases, and 15 bases separated the two germline ends. CDR3 DNA: TGCAGTGCTACCGAAGCAAAGACAGCTAACTATGGCTACACCTTC. The encoded protein is CSATEAKTANYGYTF.

This clonotype was seen only a few times. The chain combines TRBV4-3 with TRBJ1-4; no definite D call. This CDR3 has 17 residues. With 5 bases removed from V and 0 bases from J, the gap between germline ends came to 16 bases. From germline, CDR1 is LGHNA and CDR2 YSLEER. CDR3 in DNA: TGCGCCAGCAGCTATCTCTACCCAGATGCAACTAATGAAAAACTGTTTTTT. This sequence encodes CASSYLYPDATNEKLFF.